This T cell receptor beta chain stems from a study of radiotherapy plus CTLA-4 blockade in lung cancer. Looking at the study overall: 18% of patients responded objectively, and roughly 30% achieved disease control. Study findings and constraints: TCR clones of tumor origin grew in blood after radiotherapy plus ipilimumab.

This CDR3 has 14 residues. CDR1 is SNHLY, CDR2 FYNNEI, per germline. V was cut by 6 bases and J by 0 bases, with 9 bases left in between. A note on this clone: Its target is not known.

Only in-frame clones appear in the TCRdb table, and some are missing; sequencing was by immunoSEQ multiplex PCR. The repertoire holds tens of thousands of clones, with more than 60% as singletons. This clonotype was obtained from a human donor with non-small cell lung cancer who had a partial response to radiotherapy plus ipilimumab. V gene TRBV2 combines with J gene TRBJ1-5; D is undetermined. Sequences were derived from peripheral blood, sampled from a patient treated with radiotherapy plus ipilimumab. CDR3 bases: TGTGCCAGCAGGTTTCAGAATAGCAATCAGCCCCAGCATTTT. It translates to CASRFQNSNQPQHF. Supplemented by reference TRBV2 and TRBJ1-5, the full variable domain reads EPEVTQTPSHQVTQMGQEVILRCVPISNHLYFYWYRQILGQKVEFLVSFYNNEISEKSEIFDDQFSVERPDGSNFTLKIRSTKLEDSAMYFCASRFQNSNQPQHFGDGTRLSIL.